This section outlines one T cell receptor beta chain sequence together with its context. What it binds is not known. Time point here: week 5, during vaccination. Each dose delivered 300 ug of mutant IDH1 20-mer peptide subcutaneously with imiquimod. Germline loops: CDR1 SNHLY, CDR2 FYNNEI. The CDR3 contains 15 residues. Trimming removed 4 bases from V and 1 base from J; junction bases left unmatched: 2. This sample is drawn from a study of a mutant IDH1 vaccine in newly diagnosed glioma. Study at large: Across weeks 1, 3, 5, 7, 11, 15, 19 and 23, patients received a vaccination each time, eight in all. Treated patients had a mean age of about 40 years and a 62.5% male, about 38% female split. Therapy received beforehand was radiotherapy, temozolomide, or both, with most patients given both.

Sequencing used immunoSEQ multiplex PCR; TCRdb keeps in-frame clones, though not all of them. This table has 60,000 or so clones, roughly 82% appearing once. This TCR was recovered from a woman aged 18-29 years with glioma. Some clones in this sample may be carry-over from other donors' samples. Specimen: PBMCs, collected from a glioma patient whose treatment included an IDH1 peptide vaccine. This chain joins TRBV2 and TRBJ2-5; 11 bases are a match to TRBD2. The CDR3 DNA follows: TGTGCCAGCAGTGGACTAGCGGGACCCCAAGAGACCCAGTACTTC. Protein product: CASSGLAGPQETQYF. The full variable domain, with the rest looked up from reference TRBV2 and TRBJ2-5, is EPEVTQTPSHQVTQMGQEVILRCVPISNHLYFYWYRQILGQKVEFLVSFYNNEISEKSEIFDDQFSVERPDGSNFTLKIRSTKLEDSAMYFCASSGLAGPQETQYFGPGTRLLVL.